This T cell receptor beta chain was profiled in a study of OX40 agonist ivuxolimab in advanced cancers. Background on the study: Head and neck, renal cell, melanoma or hepatocellular carcinoma were the cancers that dose-escalation patients had. A male proportion of over 70% was recorded, with mean age 60 years and range roughly 23 to 90.

The repertoire was sequenced with immunoSEQ multiplex PCR; TCRdb's copy has only in-frame clones and lacks some. This table holds 83,000 or so clones, roughly 90% found once. Germline V gives CDR1 MDHEN, CDR2 SYDVKM. The V end lost 2 bases, the J end lost 8 bases, and 12 bases lay between the germline ends. The CDR3 covers 13 residues. Comment on this clone: Its specificity is unknown.

Whole-study findings and limits: At 0.1 to 3.0 mg/kg, clonal expansion of CD4+ and CD8+ blood T cells had occurred by week 6.

This receptor was obtained from an adult with an advanced solid tumor such as melanoma, head and neck, liver or kidney cancer. Sequencing used CD4+ or CD8+ T cells sorted from blood, obtained in a trial of the OX40 agonist ivuxolimab. This chain uses TRBV28 with TRBJ1-2; D is ambiguous. The CDR3 sequence: CASSLRAGGGYTF. CDR3 bases: TGTGCCAGCAGTTTACGGGCAGGAGGGGGCTACACCTTC.